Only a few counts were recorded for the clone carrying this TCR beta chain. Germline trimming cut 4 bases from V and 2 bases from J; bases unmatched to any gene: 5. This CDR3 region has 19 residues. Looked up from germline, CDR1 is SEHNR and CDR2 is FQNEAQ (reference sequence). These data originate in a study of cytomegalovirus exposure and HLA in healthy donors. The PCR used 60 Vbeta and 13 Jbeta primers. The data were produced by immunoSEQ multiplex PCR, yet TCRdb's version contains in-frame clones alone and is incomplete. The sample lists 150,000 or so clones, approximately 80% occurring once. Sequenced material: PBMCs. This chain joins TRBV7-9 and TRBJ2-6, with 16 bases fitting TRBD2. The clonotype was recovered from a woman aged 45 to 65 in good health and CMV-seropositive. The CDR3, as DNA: TGTGCCAGCAGCTCGGGACTAGCGGGAGGGCTCGCTGGGGCCAACGTCCTGACTTTC. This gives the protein CASSSGLAGGLAGANVLTF.